The clone carrying this T cell receptor (beta chain) was detected a few times. Its antigen remains unidentified. This entry belongs to a study of response to subunit inactivated influenza vaccine. Whole-study results and caveats: Authors suggested each seasonal flu vaccination may recruit only limited numbers of new T cells.

The ends lost 5 bases at V and 6 bases at J; junction bases unmatched: 16. The CDR3 has 16 amino acids. Looked up from germline, CDR1 is MNHEY and CDR2 is SMNVEV (reference sequence). A single record per CDR3 protein comes from TCRdb applying MiXCR to the RT-PCR reads. The profile covers approximately 500,000 distinct CDR3 sequences, with approximately 15% appearing a single time and around 10% taken by the ten largest. Sequencing used PBMCs from blood, obtained approximately 12 days after vaccination. The gene calls are TRBV27 and TRBJ2-7, with 7 bases that match TRBD2. The receptor's source is a man in his forties or fifties who received an inactivated influenza vaccine. Here the CDR3 reads CASSHIGGEGLGEQYF. The CDR3, as DNA: TGTGCCAGCAGTCACATTGGGGGGGAGGGCCTTGGCGAGCAGTACTTC.